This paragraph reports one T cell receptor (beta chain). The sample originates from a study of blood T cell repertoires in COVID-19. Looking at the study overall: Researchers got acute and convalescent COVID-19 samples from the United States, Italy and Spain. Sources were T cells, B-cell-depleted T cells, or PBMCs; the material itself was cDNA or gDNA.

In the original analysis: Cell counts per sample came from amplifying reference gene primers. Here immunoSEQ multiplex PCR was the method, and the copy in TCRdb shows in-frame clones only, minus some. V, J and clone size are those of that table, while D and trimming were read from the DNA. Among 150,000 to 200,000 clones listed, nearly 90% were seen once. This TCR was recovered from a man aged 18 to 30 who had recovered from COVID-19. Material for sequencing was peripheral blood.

CDR3 residues: CSVAQNLQYF. Here the CDR3 DNA reads TGCAGCGTTGCCCAGAATCTTCAGTATTTT. V usage is TRBV29-1 and J usage is TRBJ2-3; no firm D call. The CDR3 runs 10 residues. Germline values: CDR1 SQVTM, CDR2 ANQGSEA. Trimming cost V 4 bases and J 12 bases, with 11 bases left between them.